This is a list of T cell receptor beta chains from one sample in a study of control samples from healthy donors and cancer patients. Using immunoSEQ multiplex PCR, the repertoire was profiled, and TCRdb retains in-frame clones only, with some absent. The sample consists of 130,000 or so clones, more than 70% of them appearing once. Sequenced material: blood. The source of these receptors is a man aged 45-60 years in good health. The CDR3 runs from the conserved cysteine through the conserved F or W. Each record gives: CDR3 protein, CDR3 DNA, clone size, D gene, V gene, J gene. A D gene is named only where the DNA matches it firmly. Clone size is shown for a subset of rows, as once, few, many or a class of expanded clone.

CDR3aa: CASSSRYEQYF
CDR3nt: TGTGCCAGCAGCTCGCGCTACGAGCAGTACTTC
abundance: .
d_gene: .
v_gene: TRBV5-8
j_gene: TRBJ2-7

CDR3aa: CATSRGQGANGGYTF
CDR3nt: TGTGCCACCAGCCGAGGACAGGGGGCGAATGGCGGCTACACCTTC
abundance: .
d_gene: TRBD1
v_gene: TRBV15
j_gene: TRBJ1-2

CDR3aa: CASSVDSGGSYGYTF
CDR3nt: TGTGCCAGCAGCGTAGATTCAGGGGGCAGCTATGGCTACACCTTC
abundance: .
d_gene: TRBD1
v_gene: TRBV9
j_gene: TRBJ1-2

CDR3aa: CASRHSGGAGETQYF
CDR3nt: TGTGCCAGCAGACATAGCGGGGGGGCCGGAGAGACCCAGTACTTC
abundance: .
d_gene: TRBD2
v_gene: TRBV7-9
j_gene: TRBJ2-5

CDR3aa: CASSLEGGSYNSPLHF
CDR3nt: TGTGCCAGCAGTTTAGAGGGGGGTTCCTATAATTCACCCCTCCACTTT
abundance: .
d_gene: .
v_gene: TRBV28
j_gene: TRBJ1-6

CDR3aa: CASSVTDLTTYEQYF
CDR3nt: TGTGCCAGCAGCGTGACAGATCTTACAACCTACGAGCAGTACTTC
abundance: .
d_gene: .
v_gene: TRBV9
j_gene: TRBJ2-7

CDR3aa: CASGGIGYGYTF
CDR3nt: TGTGCTAGTGGGGGTATCGGGTATGGCTACACCTTC
abundance: once
d_gene: .
v_gene: TRBV12-5
j_gene: TRBJ1-2

CDR3aa: CASSMGSYGYTF
CDR3nt: TGTGCCAGCAGTATGGGGAGCTATGGCTACACCTTC
abundance: few
d_gene: .
v_gene: TRBV28
j_gene: TRBJ1-2

CDR3aa: CASSGGGADYGYTF
CDR3nt: TGTGCCAGCAGCGGCGGGGGGGCGGACTATGGCTACACCTTC
abundance: .
d_gene: .
v_gene: TRBV5-4
j_gene: TRBJ1-2

CDR3aa: CASRKADTQYF
CDR3nt: TGCGCCAGCAGAAAGGCAGATACGCAGTATTTT
abundance: .
d_gene: .
v_gene: TRBV10-1
j_gene: TRBJ2-3

CDR3aa: CASSLTPSYEQYF
CDR3nt: TGTGCCAGCAGCTTAACCCCTTCCTACGAGCAGTACTTC
abundance: .
d_gene: .
v_gene: TRBV7-8
j_gene: TRBJ2-7

CDR3aa: CASSLGLAGGRTDTQYF
CDR3nt: TGCGCCAGCAGCTTGGGACTAGCGGGGGGGCGCACAGATACGCAGTATTTT
abundance: .
d_gene: TRBD2
v_gene: TRBV5-1
j_gene: TRBJ2-3

CDR3aa: CASSLAGGEISTDTQYF
CDR3nt: TGTGCCAGCAGCTTAGCCGGGGGAGAAATTAGCACAGATACGCAGTATTTT
abundance: .
d_gene: .
v_gene: TRBV7-2
j_gene: TRBJ2-3

CDR3aa: CASTRGDTQYF
CDR3nt: TGTGCCAGCACGAGAGGAGATACGCAGTATTTT
abundance: few
d_gene: .
v_gene: TRBV6-5
j_gene: TRBJ2-3

CDR3aa: CASSLATVKYSPLHF
CDR3nt: TGCGCCAGCAGCTTGGCGACGGTAAAGTATTCACCCCTCCACTTT
abundance: .
d_gene: .
v_gene: TRBV5-1
j_gene: TRBJ1-6

CDR3aa: CASSLGGGDQPQHF
CDR3nt: TGCGCCAGCAGCTTGGGCGGGGGGGATCAGCCCCAGCATTTT
abundance: once
d_gene: .
v_gene: TRBV5-1
j_gene: TRBJ1-5

CDR3aa: CASSKDRGLYNEQFF
CDR3nt: TGTGCCAGCAGCAAGGACAGGGGGCTCTACAATGAGCAGTTCTTC
abundance: .
d_gene: TRBD1
v_gene: TRBV11-2
j_gene: TRBJ2-1

CDR3aa: CASSGTRGIGLAGGEQYF
CDR3nt: TGTGCCAGCAGTGGTACAAGGGGGATTGGACTAGCGGGGGGCGAGCAGTACTTC
abundance: .
d_gene: TRBD2
v_gene: TRBV28
j_gene: TRBJ2-7

CDR3aa: CASSPGGPPHEQYF
CDR3nt: TGTGCCAGCTCACCGGGGGGCCCCCCACACGAGCAGTACTTC
abundance: .
d_gene: .
v_gene: TRBV18
j_gene: TRBJ2-7

CDR3aa: CASRPRLVPQETQYF
CDR3nt: TGTGCCAGCAGACCCCGGTTAGTACCTCAAGAGACCCAGTACTTC
abundance: .
d_gene: .
v_gene: TRBV28
j_gene: TRBJ2-5

CDR3aa: CASSVGGSHSNEQFF
CDR3nt: TGTGCCAGCAGCGTAGGCGGTTCCCACTCTAATGAGCAGTTCTTC
abundance: few
d_gene: .
v_gene: TRBV9
j_gene: TRBJ2-1

CDR3aa: CASSTRQGEREKLFF
CDR3nt: TGTGCCAGCAGTACCCGGCAGGGGGAAAGGGAAAAACTGTTTTTT
abundance: .
d_gene: TRBD1
v_gene: TRBV6-6
j_gene: TRBJ1-4

CDR3aa: CAIPGGKQGGVETQYF
CDR3nt: TGTGCCATCCCAGGGGGAAAACAGGGGGGTGTGGAGACCCAGTACTTC
abundance: .
d_gene: TRBD1
v_gene: TRBV7-9
j_gene: TRBJ2-5

CDR3aa: CASSFRGPPDSPLHF
CDR3nt: TGTGCCAGCAGCTTCCGGGGGCCCCCAGATTCACCCCTCCACTTT
abundance: once
d_gene: .
v_gene: TRBV7-2
j_gene: TRBJ1-6

CDR3aa: CASSQGARAEAFF
CDR3nt: TGTGCCAGCAGTCAGGGGGCGCGGGCTGAAGCTTTCTTT
abundance: .
d_gene: TRBD1
v_gene: TRBV25-1
j_gene: TRBJ1-1

CDR3aa: CASSHPRNLMNTEAFF
CDR3nt: TGTGCCAGCAGCCATCCCAGGAACCTCATGAACACTGAAGCTTTCTTT
abundance: .
d_gene: .
v_gene: TRBV16
j_gene: TRBJ1-1

CDR3aa: CASRVGETQYF
CDR3nt: TGTGCCAGTAGGGTCGGCGAGACCCAGTACTTC
abundance: .
d_gene: .
v_gene: TRBV19
j_gene: TRBJ2-5

CDR3aa: CASSHDSPSDIQYF
CDR3nt: TGTGCCAGCAGCCATGACAGTCCATCAGACATTCAGTACTTC
abundance: .
d_gene: .
v_gene: TRBV5-4
j_gene: TRBJ2-4

CDR3aa: CASSPRDMGYEQYF
CDR3nt: TGTGCCAGCAGCCCACGGGACATGGGCTACGAGCAGTACTTC
abundance: .
d_gene: .
v_gene: TRBV7-9
j_gene: TRBJ2-7

CDR3aa: CATKGEWATEAFF
CDR3nt: TGTGCCACGAAGGGAGAGTGGGCCACTGAAGCTTTCTTT
abundance: .
d_gene: .
v_gene: TRBV10-3
j_gene: TRBJ1-1

CDR3aa: CATSRVMAGTSSYNEQFF
CDR3nt: TGTGCCACCAGCAGAGTAATGGCCGGGACCAGCTCCTACAATGAGCAGTTCTTC
abundance: .
d_gene: .
v_gene: TRBV15
j_gene: TRBJ2-1

CDR3aa: CASSLTRDTGLMGNEKLFF
CDR3nt: TGTGCCAGCAGCCTAACCCGGGACACTGGTCTTATGGGGAATGAAAAACTGTTTTTT
abundance: .
d_gene: .
v_gene: TRBV11-3
j_gene: TRBJ1-4

CDR3aa: CASRLTGTTEAFF
CDR3nt: TGTGCCAGCAGACTTACAGGTACCACTGAAGCTTTCTTT
abundance: .
d_gene: .
v_gene: TRBV7-3
j_gene: TRBJ1-1

CDR3aa: CASSLETGGNYEQYF
CDR3nt: TGCGCCAGCAGCTTGGAGACAGGGGGCAACTACGAGCAGTACTTC
abundance: .
d_gene: TRBD1
v_gene: TRBV5-1
j_gene: TRBJ2-7

CDR3aa: CSATTGYGYTF
CDR3nt: TGCAGTGCGACAACGGGCTATGGCTACACCTTC
abundance: .
d_gene: .
v_gene: TRBV20-1
j_gene: TRBJ1-2

CDR3aa: CASRAGQNQPQHF
CDR3nt: TGTGCCAGCAGAGCCGGACAAAATCAGCCCCAGCATTTT
abundance: .
d_gene: .
v_gene: TRBV28
j_gene: TRBJ1-5

CDR3aa: CASSLVSGGTVPGETQYF
CDR3nt: TGTGCCAGCAGTTTAGTGTCAGGCGGTACGGTACCGGGAGAGACCCAGTACTTC
abundance: .
d_gene: .
v_gene: TRBV27
j_gene: TRBJ2-5

CDR3aa: CASSLGNEQFF
CDR3nt: TGTGCCAGCAGCTTGGGCAATGAGCAGTTCTTC
abundance: .
d_gene: .
v_gene: TRBV7-2
j_gene: TRBJ2-1

CDR3aa: CASTRGGRYEQYF
CDR3nt: TGCGCCAGCACCCGGGGAGGGCGGTACGAGCAGTACTTC
abundance: .
d_gene: TRBD2
v_gene: TRBV5-1
j_gene: TRBJ2-7

CDR3aa: CASGLYAGDNEQFF
CDR3nt: TGTGCTAGTGGTTTGTATGCAGGGGACAATGAGCAGTTCTTC
abundance: .
d_gene: .
v_gene: TRBV12-5
j_gene: TRBJ2-1

CDR3aa: CASSRGLAGQETQYF
CDR3nt: TGTGCCAGCAGCCGCGGACTAGCGGGACAAGAGACCCAGTACTTC
abundance: .
d_gene: TRBD2
v_gene: TRBV3-1/TRBV3-2
j_gene: TRBJ2-5